Listed below are T cell receptor beta chains from one sample, sequenced in a study of post-analysis software for immune sequencing data. TCRdb passed the PCR reads through MiXCR, listing each CDR3 protein once. The sample holds roughly 700,000 distinct CDR3 sequences, roughly 27% seen once. Sample: blood. These receptors all come from a girl aged 5 to 17 with multiple sclerosis. Each CDR3 is given with its conserved first and last residue. The D gene is left open where the match is weak.

TRBD2	TRBV7-2	CASTLRLGLAGDTQYF
TRBD1	TRBV12-3/TRBV12-4	CASSWAQGAAEAFF
TRBD2	TRBV5-1	CASSLGSSGGYNEQFF
TRBD1	TRBV9	CASSLRTGNNEQFF
-	TRBV11-1	CASSLFTGPNYGYTF
-	TRBV3-1	CASSRTTANQPQHF
-	TRBV6-1	CASSDPRSSTRAQGEQYF
-	TRBV15	CATSRQRHATYEQYF
-	TRBV6-5	CASSYSPNESPLHF
-	TRBV11-2	CASSLLLRGAGVFF
-	TRBV7-9	CASSLTEEETQYF